This T cell receptor beta chain was observed in a study of cytomegalovirus exposure and HLA in healthy donors. The PCR was carried out with 60 Vbeta primers and 13 Jbeta primers. Generated by immunoSEQ multiplex PCR, the TCRdb table keeps only in-frame clones and is missing some. Of about 190,000 clones in the sample, 80% to 85% were seen once. As for this clone: Its matching antigen is unknown.

The study's findings and limits: Trimming of TCR beta V- and J-genes showed a link, identified in a later analysis, to a missense DCLRE1C variant. TCR sequences were mostly rare, though some public TCRs occurred in many donors. The investigators catalogued 164 TCR beta chains as cytomegalovirus-associated.

The CDR3 covers 16 residues. Germline-derived CDR1 and CDR2 are ENHRY and SYGVKD. The ends lost 4 bases at V and 7 bases at J; junction bases unmatched: 12. The chain combines TRBV10-3 with TRBJ2-5; 10 bases map to TRBD1. Sequencing was performed on PBMCs. The TCR comes from a boy aged 5-17 years in good health and CMV-seronegative. The CDR3 DNA is TGTGCCATCAGTGGACAGGGGGCAGCTGGAATGGTGACCCAGTACTTC. It is translated as CAISGQGAAGMVTQYF.